This T cell receptor (beta chain) was recorded in a study of vaccination and CD4 T cells after COVID-19. Study information: Cellular stimulation was performed using overlapping spike peptides derived from SARS-CoV-2, HCoV-NL63, HCoV-OC43 and HCoV-229E. Notes on the study in general: The median SARS-CoV-2-reactive clonotype number increased from approximately 21 to 38, without statistical significance.

Treatment described: roughly ten-day PBMC culture with coronavirus spike peptide pools or control peptides (ViraFEST assay). Cultured CD4+ T cell DNA was sequenced using the Oncomine TCR Beta short-read assay. MiXCR, applied by TCRdb to the PCR reads, yields one record per CDR3 protein. This table has over 10,000 distinct CDR3 sequences, 35% to 40% appearing once. V shed 10 bases, J shed 7 bases, and the junction held 18 bases outside the gene matches. Germline-derived CDR1 and CDR2 are SEHNR and FQNEAQ (reference sequence). The CDR3 consists of 16 residues. About this clonotype: Its cognate antigen is unknown.

This TCR derives from a human donor with COVID-19. The chain is built from TRBV7-9 and TRBJ1-2; 10 bases match TRBD1. The sequenced sample was cultured CD4+ T cells from blood. DNA of the CDR3: TGTGCCACCTCCCTAACGGGGGACAGGGGAGGCCCTGGCTACACCTTC. It encodes CATSLTGDRGGPGYTF.